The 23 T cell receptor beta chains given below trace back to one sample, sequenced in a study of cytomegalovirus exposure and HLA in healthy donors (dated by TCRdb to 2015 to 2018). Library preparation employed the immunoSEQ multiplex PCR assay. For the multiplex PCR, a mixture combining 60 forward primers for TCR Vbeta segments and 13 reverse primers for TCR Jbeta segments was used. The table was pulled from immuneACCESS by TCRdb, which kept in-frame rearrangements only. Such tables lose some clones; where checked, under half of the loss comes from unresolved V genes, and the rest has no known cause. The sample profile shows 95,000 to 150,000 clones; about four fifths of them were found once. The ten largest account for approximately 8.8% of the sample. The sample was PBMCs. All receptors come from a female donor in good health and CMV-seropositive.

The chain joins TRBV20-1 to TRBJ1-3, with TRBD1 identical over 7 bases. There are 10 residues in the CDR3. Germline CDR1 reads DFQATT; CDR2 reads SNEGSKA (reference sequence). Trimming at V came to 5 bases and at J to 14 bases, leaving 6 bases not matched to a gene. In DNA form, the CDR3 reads TGCAGTGCTTACAGGGGAAGTTTATATTTT. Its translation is CSAYRGSLYF.

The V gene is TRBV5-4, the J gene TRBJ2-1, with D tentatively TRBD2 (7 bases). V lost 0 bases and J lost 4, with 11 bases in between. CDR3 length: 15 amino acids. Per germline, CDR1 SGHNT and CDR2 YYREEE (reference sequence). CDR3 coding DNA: TGTGCCAGCAGCTTGGCGGGGGGCTATTACAATGAGCAGTTCTTC. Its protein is CASSLAGGYYNEQFF.

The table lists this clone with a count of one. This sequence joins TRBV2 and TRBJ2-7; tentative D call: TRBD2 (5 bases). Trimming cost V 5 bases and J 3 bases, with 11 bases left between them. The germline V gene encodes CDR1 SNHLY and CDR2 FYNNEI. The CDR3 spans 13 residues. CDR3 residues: CASSLDEGYEQYF. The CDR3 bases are TGTGCCAGCAGTCTGGACGAGGGCTACGAGCAGTACTTC. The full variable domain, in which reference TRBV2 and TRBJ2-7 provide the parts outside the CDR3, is EPEVTQTPSHQVTQMGQEVILRCVPISNHLYFYWYRQILGQKVEFLVSFYNNEISEKSEIFDDQFSVERPDGSNFTLKIRSTKLEDSAMYFCASSLDEGYEQYFGPGTRLTVT.

The CDR3, as DNA: TGTGCCACCAGCAGAAGGGGGACAGGCTCTGGAAACACCATATATTTT. Amino acids: CATSRRGTGSGNTIYF. The gene calls are TRBV15 and TRBJ1-3, with 8 bases that match TRBD1. CDR3 length equals 16 residues. Trimming at V came to 2 bases and at J to 0 bases, leaving 3 bases not matched to a gene. Germline V gives CDR1 LNHNV, CDR2 YYDKDF (reference sequence).

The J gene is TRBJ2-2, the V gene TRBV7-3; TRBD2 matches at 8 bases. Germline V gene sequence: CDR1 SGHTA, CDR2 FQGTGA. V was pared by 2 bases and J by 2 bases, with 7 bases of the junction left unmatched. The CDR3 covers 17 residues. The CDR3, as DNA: TGTGCCAGCAGCTTAGAAAGCGGGGGCACTAACACCGGGGAGCTGTTTTTT. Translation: CASSLESGGTNTGELFF.

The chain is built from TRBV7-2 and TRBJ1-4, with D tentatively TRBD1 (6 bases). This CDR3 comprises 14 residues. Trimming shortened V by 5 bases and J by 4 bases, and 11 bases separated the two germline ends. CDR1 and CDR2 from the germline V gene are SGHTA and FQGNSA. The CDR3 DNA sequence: TGTGCCAGCAGCCAGGGACACAATAATGAAAAACTGTTTTTT. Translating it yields CASSQGHNNEKLFF. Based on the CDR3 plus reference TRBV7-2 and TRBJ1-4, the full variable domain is GAGVSQSPSNKVTEKGKDVELRCDPISGHTALYWYRQSLGQGLEFLIYFQGNSAPDKSGLPSDRFSAERTGGSVSTLTIQRTQQEDSAVYLCASSQGHNNEKLFFGSGTQLSVL.

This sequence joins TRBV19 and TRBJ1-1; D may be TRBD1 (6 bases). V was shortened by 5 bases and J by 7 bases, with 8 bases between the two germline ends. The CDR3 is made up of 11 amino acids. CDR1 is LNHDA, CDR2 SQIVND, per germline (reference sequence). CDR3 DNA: TGTGCCAGTAGTGAGGACAGTGAAGCTTTCTTT. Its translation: CASSEDSEAFF. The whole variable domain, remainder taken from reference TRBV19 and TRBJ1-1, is DGGITQSPKYLFRKEGQNVTLSCEQNLNHDAMYWYRQDPGQGLRLIYYSQIVNDFQKGDIAEGYSVSREKKESFPLTVTSAQKNPTAFYLCASSEDSEAFFGQGTRLTVV.

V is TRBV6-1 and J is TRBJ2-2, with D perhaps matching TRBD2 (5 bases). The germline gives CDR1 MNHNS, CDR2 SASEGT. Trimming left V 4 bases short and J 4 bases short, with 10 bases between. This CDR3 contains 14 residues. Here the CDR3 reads CASSGWTLTGELFF. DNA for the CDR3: TGTGCCAGCAGTGGATGGACTCTCACCGGGGAGCTGTTTTTT.

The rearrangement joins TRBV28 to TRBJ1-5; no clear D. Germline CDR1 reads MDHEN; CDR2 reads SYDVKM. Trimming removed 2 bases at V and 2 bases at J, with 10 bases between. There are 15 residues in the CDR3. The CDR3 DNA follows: TGTGCCAGCAGTTTACCCACGGGTGGCAATCAGCCCCAGCATTTT. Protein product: CASSLPTGGNQPQHF.

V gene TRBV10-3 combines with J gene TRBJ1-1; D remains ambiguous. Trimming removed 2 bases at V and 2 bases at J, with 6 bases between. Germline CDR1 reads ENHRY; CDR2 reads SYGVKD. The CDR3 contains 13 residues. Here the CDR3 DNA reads TGTGCCATCAGTGAGGGCCTTAACACTGAAGCTTTCTTT. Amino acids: CAISEGLNTEAFF.

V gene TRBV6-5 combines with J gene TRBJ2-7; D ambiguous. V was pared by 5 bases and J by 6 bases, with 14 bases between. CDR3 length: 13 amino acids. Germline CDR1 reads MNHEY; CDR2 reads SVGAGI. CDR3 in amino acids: CASSAPWLLEQYF. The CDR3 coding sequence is TGTGCCAGCAGTGCCCCGTGGCTCCTCGAGCAGTACTTC.

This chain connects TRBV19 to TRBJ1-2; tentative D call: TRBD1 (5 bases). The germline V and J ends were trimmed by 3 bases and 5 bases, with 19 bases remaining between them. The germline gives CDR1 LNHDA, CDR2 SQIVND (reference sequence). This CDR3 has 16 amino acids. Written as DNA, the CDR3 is TGTGCCAGTAGTATTTTCCCCCGAGGGAGGGGATATGGCTACACCTTC. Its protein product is CASSIFPRGRGYGYTF.

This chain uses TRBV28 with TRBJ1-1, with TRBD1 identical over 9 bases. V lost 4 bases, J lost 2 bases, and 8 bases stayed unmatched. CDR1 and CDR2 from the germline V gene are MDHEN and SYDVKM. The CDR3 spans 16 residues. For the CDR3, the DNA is TGTGCCAGCAGTTCACCACAGGGGGCGGGTAACACTGAAGCTTTCTTT. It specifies CASSSPQGAGNTEAFF.

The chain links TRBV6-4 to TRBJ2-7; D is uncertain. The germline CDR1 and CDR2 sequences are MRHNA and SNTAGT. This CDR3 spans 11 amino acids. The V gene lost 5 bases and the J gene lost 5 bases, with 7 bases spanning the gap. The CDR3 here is CASSRHHEQYF. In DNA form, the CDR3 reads TGTGCCAGCAGTAGACACCACGAGCAGTACTTC.

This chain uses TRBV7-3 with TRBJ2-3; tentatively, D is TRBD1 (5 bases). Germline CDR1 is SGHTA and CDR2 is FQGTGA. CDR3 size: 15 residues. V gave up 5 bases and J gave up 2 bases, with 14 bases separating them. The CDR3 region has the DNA TGTGCCAGCAGCCCCCCTGGGGCGCACACAGATACGCAGTATTTT. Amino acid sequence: CASSPPGAHTDTQYF.

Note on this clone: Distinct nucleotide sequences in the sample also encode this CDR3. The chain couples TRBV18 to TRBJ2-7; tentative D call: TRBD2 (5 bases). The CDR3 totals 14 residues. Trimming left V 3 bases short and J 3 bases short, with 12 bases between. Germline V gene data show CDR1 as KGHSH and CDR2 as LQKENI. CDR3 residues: CASSPGSGGYEQYF. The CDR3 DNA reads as TGTGCCAGCTCACCGGGCTCCGGAGGCTACGAGCAGTACTTC.

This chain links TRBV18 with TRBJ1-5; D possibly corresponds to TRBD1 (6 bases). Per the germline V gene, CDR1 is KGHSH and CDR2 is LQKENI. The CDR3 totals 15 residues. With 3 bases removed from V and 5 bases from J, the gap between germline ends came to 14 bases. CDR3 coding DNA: TGTGCCAGCTCACCTACGACAGGAGCTTATCAGCCCCAGCATTTT. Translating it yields CASSPTTGAYQPQHF.

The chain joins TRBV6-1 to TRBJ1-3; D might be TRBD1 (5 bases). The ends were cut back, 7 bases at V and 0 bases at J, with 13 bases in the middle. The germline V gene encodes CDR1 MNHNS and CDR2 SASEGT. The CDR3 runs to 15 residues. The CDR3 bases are TGTGCCAGCACCCCGACAGATAGCTCTGGAAACACCATATATTTT. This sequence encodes CASTPTDSSGNTIYF.

The CDR3, as DNA: TGTGCCAGCAGTTTACAGGGGGCGGGGACAGATACGCAGTATTTT. This gives the protein CASSLQGAGTDTQYF. This sequence joins TRBV28 and TRBJ2-3; 8 bases are a match to TRBD1. V was clipped by 2 bases and J by 3 bases; unmatched bases: 4. The length of the CDR3 is 15 residues. Germline CDR1 reads MDHEN; CDR2 reads SYDVKM.

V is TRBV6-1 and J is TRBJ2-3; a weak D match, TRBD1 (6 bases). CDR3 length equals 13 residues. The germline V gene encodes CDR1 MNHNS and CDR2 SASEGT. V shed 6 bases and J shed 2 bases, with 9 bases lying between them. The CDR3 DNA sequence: TGTGCCAGCAGGGACAGTTCCACAGATACGCAGTATTTT. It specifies CASRDSSTDTQYF.

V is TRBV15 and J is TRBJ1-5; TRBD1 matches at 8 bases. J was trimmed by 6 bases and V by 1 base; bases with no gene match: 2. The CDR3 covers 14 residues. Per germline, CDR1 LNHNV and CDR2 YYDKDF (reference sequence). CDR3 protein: CATSRAGGLQPQHF. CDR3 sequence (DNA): TGTGCCACCAGCAGAGCAGGGGGCCTTCAGCCCCAGCATTTT.

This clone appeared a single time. CDR3 residues: CASSLDHWGNYEQYF. CDR3 DNA: TGTGCCAGCAGCTTGGACCATTGGGGCAACTACGAGCAGTACTTC. The chain recombines TRBV5-4 with TRBJ2-7, with TRBD1 as a possible D gene (5 bases). V was trimmed by 0 bases and J by 3 bases, leaving 13 bases between them. CDR1 and CDR2 (germline): SGHNT, YYREEE (reference sequence). This CDR3 has 15 amino acids.

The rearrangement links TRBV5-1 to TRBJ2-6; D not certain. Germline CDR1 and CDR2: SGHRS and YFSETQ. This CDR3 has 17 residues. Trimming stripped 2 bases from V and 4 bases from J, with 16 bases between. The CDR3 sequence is CASSLTVKGYGANVLTF. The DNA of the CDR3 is TGCGCCAGCAGCTTAACAGTGAAAGGATACGGGGCCAACGTCCTGACTTTC.